This entry lists 19 T cell receptor beta chains sequenced from one sample in a study of shared clonotypes between healthy human individuals. The assay was immunoSEQ multiplex PCR, and TCRdb's table has in-frame clones only and misses some. The sample carries a few million clones, 90% to 97% recorded once. The material sequenced was naive CD4+ T cells sorted from blood. The subset here: CD45RA+ positively selected. The receptors were sampled from a man younger than 35 in good health.

The rearrangement uses TRBV6-7 and TRBJ2-5; 8 bases agree with TRBD2. TRBV6-7 is flagged as an ORF with uncertain function. This CDR3 region has 16 residues. Losses at the gene ends were 0 bases for V and 2 bases for J; bases not matched to a gene: 5. The CDR3 DNA reads as TGTGCCAGCAGTTACTCGGGGCTAGCGGGTCAAGAGACCCAGTACTTC. Translating it yields CASSYSGLAGQETQYF.

The chain is built from TRBV18 and TRBJ2-1; 9 bases match TRBD2. The junction had 7 bases not matched to a gene; V was cut back by 6 bases and J by 4 bases. The CDR3 consists of 15 residues. Per the germline V gene, CDR1 is KGHSH and CDR2 is LQKENI. Here the CDR3 reads CASSLSGGKYNEQFF. The CDR3 DNA reads as TGTGCCAGCTCCCTCAGCGGGGGGAAGTACAATGAGCAGTTCTTC.

The chain is built from TRBV6-5 and TRBJ2-7; 11 bases fit TRBD1. The germline CDR1 and CDR2 sequences are MNHEY and SVGAGI. J was trimmed by 6 bases and V by 5 bases; bases with no gene match: 9. This CDR3 is built from 15 residues. As DNA, the CDR3 is TGTGCCAGCAGTAGGCTCGGGACAGGGGGGAGCGAGCAGTACTTC. Translation gives CASSRLGTGGSEQYF.

V is TRBV30 and J is TRBJ1-6; no clear D. The ends were cut back, 3 bases at V and 0 bases at J, with 12 bases in the middle. The CDR3 is 16 residues long. CDR1 is GTSNPN, CDR2 SVGIG, per germline (reference sequence). This CDR3 reads CAWSASTVSYNSPLHF. CDR3 DNA: TGTGCCTGGAGCGCTAGCACAGTCTCCTATAATTCACCCCTCCACTTT.

As DNA, the CDR3 is TGTGCCAGCAGACGGGGACAGGGAGGCCACGAGCAGTACTTC. This encodes CASRRGQGGHEQYF. The rearrangement joins TRBV6-5 to TRBJ2-7; 9 nucleotides line up with TRBD1. Germline-derived CDR1 and CDR2 are MNHEY and SVGAGI. CDR3 length: 14 amino acids. V trimming: 6 bases; J trimming: 5 bases; junction bases outside the gene matches: 8.

The CDR3 here is CASSQTPGRMYSNQPQHF. CDR3 in DNA: TGTGCCAGCAGCCAGACCCCGGGACGGATGTATAGCAATCAGCCCCAGCATTTT. This chain connects TRBV4-2 to TRBJ1-5, with D maybe TRBD1 (5 bases). Trimming pared 3 bases from V and 0 bases from J, leaving 18 bases between. Germline V gene data show CDR1 as LGHNA and CDR2 as YNFKEQ. The CDR3 covers 18 residues.

The rearrangement links TRBV10-2 to TRBJ2-5, with TRBD2 matching over 13 bases. The V gene end was trimmed by 0 bases and the J gene end by 0 bases; junction bases not matched to a gene: 4. The CDR3 is 18 amino acids. Germline V CDR1 and CDR2: WSHSY, SAAADI. The chain's CDR3 is CASSESWTSGRYQETQYF. Here the CDR3 DNA reads TGCGCCAGCAGTGAGTCCTGGACTAGCGGGAGATACCAAGAGACCCAGTACTTC.

A single count supports this clone. As DNA, the CDR3 is TGTGCCAGCAGGAGGGACCCGGGACAGGGGCCAGAGACCCAGTACTTC. This translates into CASRRDPGQGPETQYF. The V gene is TRBV2, the J gene TRBJ2-5; 10 bases match TRBD1. Trimming took 6 bases from V and 4 from J; bases not matched to a gene: 11. This CDR3 is built from 16 residues. Germline V lookup: CDR1 SNHLY, CDR2 FYNNEI. Full variable domain (missing parts from reference TRBV2 and TRBJ2-5): EPEVTQTPSHQVTQMGQEVILRCVPISNHLYFYWYRQILGQKVEFLVSFYNNEISEKSEIFDDQFSVERPDGSNFTLKIRSTKLEDSAMYFCASRRDPGQGPETQYFGPGTRLLVL.

V and J are TRBV7-9 and TRBJ1-1, with a tentative D call TRBD1 (5 bases). CDR3 size: 15 residues. Between the trimmed V and J ends, which lost 5 bases and 3 bases, there was a span of 16 bases. CDR1 and CDR2 (germline): SEHNR, FQNEAQ (reference sequence). CDR3 sequence reads: CASSPDRTGHTEAFF. CDR3 nucleotides: TGTGCCAGCAGCCCAGATCGTACAGGCCACACTGAAGCTTTCTTT.

V gene TRBV29-1 combines with J gene TRBJ2-7, with 8 bases aligning to TRBD2. The V segment lost 4 bases and the J segment 4 bases; nucleotides outside the gene matches: 9. This CDR3 is 14 amino acids long. Germline CDR1 and CDR2: SQVTM and ANQGSEA. CDR3: CSVVIGLARYEQYF. The CDR3 DNA sequence: TGCAGCGTTGTTATAGGACTAGCACGGTACGAGCAGTACTTC.

V usage is TRBV25-1 and J usage is TRBJ2-1; tentatively, D is TRBD1 or TRBD2 (6 bases each). The germline V gene encodes CDR1 MGHDK and CDR2 SYGVNS. V was pared by 1 base and J by 9 bases, with 19 bases between. The CDR3 consists of 16 residues. CDR3 DNA sequence: TGTGCCAGCAGTGAATCCTCTCCGGGGGCGCTGGGTGAGCAGTTCTTC. Its protein product is CASSESSPGALGEQFF.

The CDR3 spells CAIKDGRAYNEQFF. The DNA of the CDR3 is TGTGCCATTAAAGACGGGAGAGCCTACAATGAGCAGTTCTTC. The V gene is TRBV10-3, the J gene TRBJ2-1; TRBD2 is a possible D gene (6 bases). V was cut by 9 bases and J by 2 bases, with 14 bases left in between. CDR3 length: 14 residues. Germline V gene lookup returns CDR1 ENHRY and CDR2 SYGVKD.

J is TRBJ2-3 and V is TRBV2; 9 nucleotides line up with TRBD2. Trimming removed 6 bases from V and 1 base from J; junction bases left unmatched: 5. The CDR3 spans 15 residues. Germline V gives CDR1 SNHLY, CDR2 FYNNEI. CDR3 bases: TGTGCCAGCAGCCGACTAGCGGCTGGCACAGATACGCAGTATTTT. Translating it yields CASSRLAAGTDTQYF.

The rearrangement uses TRBV29-1 and TRBJ2-7, with 8 nucleotides matching TRBD1. After removal of 5 bases from V and 2 bases from J, the junction contained 5 bases not matched to a gene. Germline CDR1 reads SQVTM; CDR2 reads ANQGSEA. This CDR3 region has 13 residues. CDR3 DNA: TGCAGCGTTAACAGGGGGATAACCTACGAGCAGTACTTC. Translating gives CSVNRGITYEQYF.

CDR3 loop: CASSEAQHPSNQPQHF. The DNA for the CDR3 is TGTGCCAGCAGTGAAGCGCAACACCCTAGCAATCAGCCCCAGCATTTT. The chain is built from TRBV6-1 and TRBJ1-5; the D is unclear. The CDR3 is made up of 16 amino acids. CDR1 and CDR2 from the germline V gene are MNHNS and SASEGT. The V end lost 0 bases, the J end lost 0 bases, and 9 bases lay between the germline ends.

As concerns this clone: Sequence at one end of the junction differs from germline and may be a read error. The chain recombines TRBV9 with TRBJ2-1; 7 positions agree with TRBD2. The CDR3 consists of 17 residues. Germline assignment: CDR1 SGDLS and CDR2 YYNGEE. In nucleotides, the CDR3 is TGTGCCAGCAGCCTCCGGGCGGCGGGAGCCTCCGACAATGAGCAGTTCTTC. Encoded protein: CASSLRAAGASDNEQFF.

The genes are TRBV6-1 and TRBJ2-5, with D maybe TRBD2 (6 bases). With 4 bases removed from V and 4 bases from J, the gap between germline ends came to 7 bases. Germline V CDR1 and CDR2: MNHNS, SASEGT. The CDR3 is 12 amino acids. CDR3 loop: CASSGGVETQYF. In DNA, the CDR3 is TGTGCCAGCAGTGGGGGGGTAGAGACCCAGTACTTC.

CDR3 protein: CASSYTSGTGELFF. CDR3 nucleotides: TGTGCCAGCAGTTATACAAGCGGCACCGGGGAGCTGTTTTTT. The genes are TRBV6-5 and TRBJ2-2, with D possibly matching TRBD2 (5 bases). V was cut by 3 bases and J by 4 bases, with 9 bases left in between. CDR3 length equals 14 residues. The germline V gene encodes CDR1 MNHEY and CDR2 SVGAGI.

The CDR3 region has the DNA TGTGCCAGCAGCTTGGGTCTCGGGGACACTGAAGCTTTCTTT. Its protein product is CASSLGLGDTEAFF. The rearrangement links TRBV5-6 to TRBJ1-1, with unresolved D. Per germline, CDR1 SGHDT and CDR2 YYEEEE. V was clipped by 0 bases and J by 3 bases, with 9 bases between them. The CDR3 runs to 14 residues. Complete variable domain (other parts from reference TRBV5-6 and TRBJ1-1): DAGVTQSPTHLIKTRGQQVTLRCSPKSGHDTVSWYQQALGQGPQFIFQYYEEEERQRGNFPDRFSGHQFPNYSSELNVNALLLGDSALYLCASSLGLGDTEAFFGQGTRLTVV.